This entry describes one TCR beta chain. Its target is unknown. Repertoires were generated with immunoSEQ multiplex PCR, while TCRdb's copy carries only in-frame clones and drops some. The data contain 300,000 to 400,000 clones, around four fifths of them singletons. This specimen belongs to a study of Ad26.COV2.S vaccination and SARS-CoV-2 variants. Study summary: Into the muscle, Ad26.COV2.S was dosed once or twice, 56 days apart.

Treatment of the sample: 15 to 20 received Ad26.COV2.S at low or high dose, single or two shots; 5 received placebo; per-sample allocation not given. Collection of samples fell on day 63 after the first vaccine or placebo injection. Study-level results: Non-spike TCR breadth was similar in vaccine and placebo recipients. Responses of spike-specific T cells (both CD8+ and CD4+) reportedly showed substantial breadth after vaccination. Spike-specific TCR breadth was greater after Ad26.COV2.S than placebo.

Germline V lookup: CDR1 SEHNR, CDR2 FQNEAQ (reference sequence). The CDR3 is made up of 12 amino acids. Sample: peripheral blood, taken in a trial of Ad26.COV2.S vaccine versus placebo. The origin of this receptor is a person aged 18-60 years who received the Ad26.COV2.S COVID-19 vaccine or a placebo. The chain has TRBV7-9 and TRBJ2-7, with 8 bases lining up with TRBD2. CDR3 region: CAFGSREGEQYF. CDR3 DNA: TGTGCTTTCGGCTCCCGGGAGGGCGAGCAGTACTTC.